Following are 7 T cell receptor beta chains from one sample sequenced in a study of cytomegalovirus exposure and HLA in healthy donors. PCR primers comprised 60 Vbeta and 13 Jbeta primers. Here immunoSEQ multiplex PCR was the method, and the copy in TCRdb shows in-frame clones only, minus some. Among 130,000 or so clones listed, roughly 76% were seen once. Sequencing was done on a sample of PBMCs. These receptors were collected from a female donor in good health and CMV-seronegative.

The chain uses TRBV19 and TRBJ1-2, with 7 nucleotides matching TRBD1. Germline loops: CDR1 LNHDA, CDR2 SQIVND (reference sequence). This CDR3 region has 14 residues. V trimming: 6 bases; J trimming: 4 bases; junction bases outside the gene matches: 8. DNA of the CDR3: TGTGCCAGTAGGCCCAGGGGGGACGGCTATGGCTACACCTTC. This gives the protein CASRPRGDGYGYTF.

The J gene is TRBJ2-1, the V gene TRBV7-9; possible D gene TRBD1, 7 bases. Between the trimmed V and J ends, which lost 3 bases and 5 bases, there was a span of 14 bases. This CDR3 is built from 15 residues. Germline V gene lookup returns CDR1 SEHNR and CDR2 FQNEAQ (reference sequence). For the CDR3, the DNA is TGTGCCAGCAGCTTTGGCAGGGGGAGGCACAATGAGCAGTTCTTC. Translating gives CASSFGRGRHNEQFF.

V and J are TRBV7-9 and TRBJ1-2, with TRBD1 matching over 8 bases. The J segment lost 8 bases and the V segment lost 4 bases, leaving 3 bases of the junction unmatched. Germline loops: CDR1 SEHNR, CDR2 FQNEAQ (reference sequence). This CDR3 comprises 12 residues. The CDR3 sequence: CASSSDRDGYTF. In nucleotides, the CDR3 is TGTGCCAGCAGCTCGGACAGGGACGGCTACACCTTC. Using reference TRBV7-9 and TRBJ1-2 for the parts outside the CDR3, the full variable domain is DTGVSQNPRHKITKRGQNVTFRCDPISEHNRLYWYRQTLGQGPEFLTYFQNEAQLEKSRLLSDRFSAERPKGSFSTLEIQRTEQGDSAMYLCASSSDRDGYTFGSGTRLTVV.

The CDR3 sequence: CASSHGTRTDRVMGYTF. The DNA for the CDR3 is TGTGCCAGCAGCCACGGAACCCGGACCGACAGGGTTATGGGCTACACCTTC. The V and J genes are TRBV14 and TRBJ1-2; 7 positions agree with TRBD1. The CDR3 consists of 17 residues. The V segment lost 3 bases and the J segment 8 bases; nucleotides outside the gene matches: 18. Germline V gene sequence: CDR1 SGHDN, CDR2 FVKESK.

As for this clone: This specimen includes other DNA sequences encoding the same CDR3. The chain links TRBV7-2 to TRBJ1-4; D gene uncertain. The germline V gene has CDR1 SGHTA and CDR2 FQGNSA. With 1 base removed from V and 4 bases from J, the gap between germline ends came to 10 bases. The CDR3 totals 15 residues. CDR3 loop: CASSLGGGNNEKLFF. CDR3 DNA: TGTGCCAGCAGCTTAGGAGGAGGGAATAATGAAAAACTGTTTTTT. Variable domain in full (rest from reference TRBV7-2 and TRBJ1-4): GAGVSQSPSNKVTEKGKDVELRCDPISGHTALYWYRQSLGQGLEFLIYFQGNSAPDKSGLPSDRFSAERTGGSVSTLTIQRTQQEDSAVYLCASSLGGGNNEKLFFGSGTQLSVL.

The rearrangement links TRBV9 to TRBJ2-5, with D possibly TRBD2 on 5 matching bases. The V end was cut by 3 bases, the J end by 1 base, with 10 bases between. The CDR3 loop spans 14 amino acids. The germline V gene encodes CDR1 SGDLS and CDR2 YYNGEE. The CDR3 bases are TGTGCCAGCAGCGCATCCGGGATCCAAGAGACCCAGTACTTC. The encoded protein is CASSASGIQETQYF.

The V call is TRBV7-6, the J call TRBJ2-1; D is ambiguous. The CDR3 is made up of 15 amino acids. CDR1 and CDR2 from the germline V gene are SGHVS and FNYEAQ. V was pared by 5 bases and J by 0 bases, with 11 bases between. In DNA, the CDR3 is TGTGCCAGCAGCCCGATCGCTAGCTCCTACAATGAGCAGTTCTTC. Its protein is CASSPIASSYNEQFF.